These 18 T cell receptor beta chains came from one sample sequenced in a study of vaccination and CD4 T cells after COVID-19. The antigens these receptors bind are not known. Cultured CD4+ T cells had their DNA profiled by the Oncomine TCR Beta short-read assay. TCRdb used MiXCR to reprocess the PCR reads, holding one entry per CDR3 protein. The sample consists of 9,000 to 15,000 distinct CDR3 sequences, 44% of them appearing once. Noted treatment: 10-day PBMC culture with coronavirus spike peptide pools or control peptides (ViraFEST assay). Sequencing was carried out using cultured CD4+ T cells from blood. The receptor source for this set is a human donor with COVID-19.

The chain's CDR3 is CSVSLGQGSQPQHF. CDR3 bases: TGCAGTGTCTCACTCGGACAGGGAAGCCAGCCCCAGCATTTT. The V gene is TRBV20-1, the J gene TRBJ1-5, with 8 bases fitting TRBD1. With 7 bases clipped from V and 7 bases from J, the junction kept 12 bases outside the gene matches. This CDR3 is built from 14 residues. Germline assignment: CDR1 DFQATT and CDR2 SNEGSKA (reference sequence).

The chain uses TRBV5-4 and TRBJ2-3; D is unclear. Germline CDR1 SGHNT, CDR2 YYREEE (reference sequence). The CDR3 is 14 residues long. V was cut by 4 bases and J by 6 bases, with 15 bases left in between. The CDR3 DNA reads TGTGCCAGCAGCCCCCGTGACCGTTCGGATACGCAGTATTTT. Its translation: CASSPRDRSDTQYF.

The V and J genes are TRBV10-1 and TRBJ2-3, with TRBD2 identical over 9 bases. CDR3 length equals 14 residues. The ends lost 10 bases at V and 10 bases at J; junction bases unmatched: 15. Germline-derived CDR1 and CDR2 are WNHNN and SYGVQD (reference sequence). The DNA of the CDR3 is TGCGCCACCCATCTCGGACTAGCGAGCCCCGCGCAGTATTTT. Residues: CATHLGLASPAQYF.

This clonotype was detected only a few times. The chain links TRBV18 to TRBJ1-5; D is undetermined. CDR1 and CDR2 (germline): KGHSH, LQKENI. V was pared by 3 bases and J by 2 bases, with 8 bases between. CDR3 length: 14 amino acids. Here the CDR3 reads CASSPTNGNQPQHF. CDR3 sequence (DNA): TGTGCCAGCTCACCTACCAACGGCAATCAGCCCCAGCATTTT.

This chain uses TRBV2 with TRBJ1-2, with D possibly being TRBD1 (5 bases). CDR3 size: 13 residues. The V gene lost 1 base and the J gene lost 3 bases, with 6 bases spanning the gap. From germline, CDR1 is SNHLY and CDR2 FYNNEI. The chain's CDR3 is CASSEVGDYGYTF. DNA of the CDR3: TGTGCCAGCAGTGAAGTGGGGGACTATGGCTACACCTTC.

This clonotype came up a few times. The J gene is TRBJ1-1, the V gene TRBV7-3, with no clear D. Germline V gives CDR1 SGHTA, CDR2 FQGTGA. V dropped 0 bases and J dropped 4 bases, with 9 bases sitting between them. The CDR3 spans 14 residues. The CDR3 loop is CASSLTPGGTEAFF. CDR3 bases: TGTGCCAGCAGCTTAACTCCAGGAGGCACTGAAGCTTTCTTT.

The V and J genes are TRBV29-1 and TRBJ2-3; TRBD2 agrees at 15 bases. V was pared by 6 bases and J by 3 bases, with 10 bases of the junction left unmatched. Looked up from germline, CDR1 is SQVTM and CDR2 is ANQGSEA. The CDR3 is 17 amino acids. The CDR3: CSVAGTSGGIGTDTQYF. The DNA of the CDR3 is TGCAGCGTGGCCGGGACTAGCGGGGGGATAGGAACAGATACGCAGTATTTT.

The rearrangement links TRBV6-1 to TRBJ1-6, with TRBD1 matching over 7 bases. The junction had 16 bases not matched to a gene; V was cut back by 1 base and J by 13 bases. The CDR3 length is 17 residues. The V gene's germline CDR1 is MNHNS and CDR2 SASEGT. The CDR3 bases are TGTGCCAGCAGTGAAGTGCAGGGGGGGGGGCTCGAAAGTCCCCTCCACTTT. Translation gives CASSEVQGGGLESPLHF.

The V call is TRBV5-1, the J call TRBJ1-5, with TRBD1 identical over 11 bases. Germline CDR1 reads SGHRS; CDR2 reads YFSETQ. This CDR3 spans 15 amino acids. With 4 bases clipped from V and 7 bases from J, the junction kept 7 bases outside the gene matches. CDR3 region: CASSPGTGGQQPQHF. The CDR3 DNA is TGCGCCAGCAGCCCAGGGACAGGGGGGCAGCAGCCCCAGCATTTT. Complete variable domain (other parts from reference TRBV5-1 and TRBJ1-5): KAGVTQTPRYLIKTRGQQVTLSCSPISGHRSVSWYQQTPGQGLQFLFEYFSETQRNKGNFPGRFSGRQFSNSRSEMNVSTLELGDSALYLCASSPGTGGQQPQHFGDGTRLSIL.

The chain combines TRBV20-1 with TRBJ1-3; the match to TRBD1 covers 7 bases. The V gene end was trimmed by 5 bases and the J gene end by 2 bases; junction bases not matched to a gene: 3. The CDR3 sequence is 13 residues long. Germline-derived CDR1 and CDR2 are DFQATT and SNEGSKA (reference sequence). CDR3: CSAYDRAGNTIYF. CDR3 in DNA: TGCAGTGCTTACGACAGGGCTGGAAACACCATATATTTT.

In DNA, the CDR3 is TGTGCCAGCAGCCAAGAAGCGGGTTTGGGGCGCTCGAGCAATCAGCCCCAGCATTTT. This sequence encodes CASSQEAGLGRSSNQPQHF. The chain carries TRBV4-2 and TRBJ1-5; possible D gene TRBD1, 5 bases. The ends were cut back, 0 bases at V and 1 base at J, with 19 bases in the middle. Germline CDR1 and CDR2: LGHNA and YNFKEQ. This CDR3 comprises 19 residues.

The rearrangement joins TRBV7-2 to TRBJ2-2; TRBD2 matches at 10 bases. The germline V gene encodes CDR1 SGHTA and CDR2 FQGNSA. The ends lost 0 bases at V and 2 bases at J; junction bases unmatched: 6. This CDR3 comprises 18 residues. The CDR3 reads CASSLARAGGLNTGELFF. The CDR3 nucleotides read TGTGCCAGCAGCTTAGCTCGAGCGGGGGGGCTTAACACCGGGGAGCTGTTTTTT.

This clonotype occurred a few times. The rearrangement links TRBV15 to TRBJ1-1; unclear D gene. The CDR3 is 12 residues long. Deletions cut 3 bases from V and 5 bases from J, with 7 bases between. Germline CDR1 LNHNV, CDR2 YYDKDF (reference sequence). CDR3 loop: CATSSVRTEAFF. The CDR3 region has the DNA TGTGCCACCAGCAGCGTGCGGACTGAAGCTTTCTTT.

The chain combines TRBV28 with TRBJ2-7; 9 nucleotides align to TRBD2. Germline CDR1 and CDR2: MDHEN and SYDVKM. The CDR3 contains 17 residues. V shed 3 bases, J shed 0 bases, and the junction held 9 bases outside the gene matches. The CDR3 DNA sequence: TGTGCCAGCAGTTTTCGGCTAGCGGGGCCGAGCTCCTACGAGCAGTACTTC. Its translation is CASSFRLAGPSSYEQYF.

The CDR3 DNA sequence: TGTGCCAGCACCGAGGGAAGTATTAATTCACCCCTCCACTTT. This gives the protein CASTEGSINSPLHF. This rearrangement joins TRBV6-1 to TRBJ1-6; D gene ambiguous. V lost 7 bases and J 6 bases, leaving 13 bases between the germline ends. Germline V gene sequence: CDR1 MNHNS, CDR2 SASEGT. This CDR3 has 14 residues.

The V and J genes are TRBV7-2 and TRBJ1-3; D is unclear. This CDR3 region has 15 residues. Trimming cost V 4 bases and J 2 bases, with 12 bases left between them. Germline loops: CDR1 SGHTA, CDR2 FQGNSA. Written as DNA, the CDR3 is TGTGCCAGCAGCTCGGGATCGGGCGCTGGAAACACCATATATTTT. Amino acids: CASSSGSGAGNTIYF.

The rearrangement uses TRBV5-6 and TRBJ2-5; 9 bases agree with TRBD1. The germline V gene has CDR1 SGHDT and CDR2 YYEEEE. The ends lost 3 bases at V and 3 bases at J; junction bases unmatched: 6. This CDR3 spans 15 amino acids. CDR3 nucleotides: TGTGCCAGCAGCTCAACAAGGACAGGGGAAGAGACCCAGTACTTC. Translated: CASSSTRTGEETQYF.

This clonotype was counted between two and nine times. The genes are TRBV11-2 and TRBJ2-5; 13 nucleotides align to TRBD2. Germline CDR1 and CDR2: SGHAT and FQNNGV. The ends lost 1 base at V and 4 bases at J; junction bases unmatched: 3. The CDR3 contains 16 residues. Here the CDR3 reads CASSLGTSGGGETQYF. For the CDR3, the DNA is TGTGCCAGCAGCTTAGGGACTAGCGGGGGAGGAGAGACCCAGTACTTC.